These 28 T cell receptor beta chains came from one sample sequenced in a study of T cells in Graves' hyperthyroidism and ophthalmopathy (dated by TCRdb to the late 2010s). Receptors were amplified or captured by multiplex PCR. Instrument used: Illumina HiSeq 2000. The TCR beta CDR3 regions were amplified from the RNA transcripts. For the first round of RT-PCR on the TCR CDR3, the HTBI primer set was used together with the Qiagen OneStep RT-PCR kit. TCRdb took the public reads, trimmed them with fastp at Q25, ran MiXCR for clone calling and kept in-frame beta chains. Each record represents a unique CDR3 protein, reported with the most common genes and DNA among its rows. This sample is represented by roughly 290,000 distinct CDR3 sequences; roughly 13% of them were singletons. Around 7.9% of the sample goes to the ten largest clones. Sequencing was carried out using blood. Receptors were obtained from a woman younger than 45 with Graves' hyperthyroidism that later progressed to Graves' ophthalmopathy.

This clonotype was counted a few times. This chain connects TRBV11-2 to TRBJ2-1; 11 nucleotides line up with TRBD2. V lost 1 base and J lost 4; bases outside the gene matches: 24. Germline lookup yields CDR1 SGHAT and CDR2 FQNNGV. The CDR3 loop spans 23 amino acids. The CDR3 nucleotides are TGTGCCAGCAGCTTAGGAACAGGGGGCTGGGATGATGGGGGACTAGCGGAATACAATGAGCAGTTCTTC. Encoded protein: CASSLGTGGWDDGGLAEYNEQFF.

This clonotype was counted many times. This rearrangement joins TRBV3-1 to TRBJ1-6; possible D gene TRBD1, 5 bases. CDR3 length: 15 residues. CDR1 and CDR2 from the germline V gene are LGHDT and YNNKEL (reference sequence). The V gene lost 1 base and the J gene lost 5 bases, with 9 bases spanning the gap. For the CDR3, the DNA is TGTGCCAGCAGCCAAGTGGAGGGACATAATTCACCCCTCCACTTT. Amino acids: CASSQVEGHNSPLHF.

This clonotype came up many times. The chain links TRBV27 to TRBJ2-3, with 14 positions matching TRBD2. Trimming cost V 6 bases and J 5 bases; bases outside gene matches: 7. CDR3 length: 16 amino acids. Germline V lookup: CDR1 MNHEY, CDR2 SMNVEV (reference sequence). CDR3 region: CASSGGGTSGRDTQYF. The CDR3 nucleotides are TGTGCCAGCAGCGGGGGGGGGACTAGCGGGAGAGATACGCAGTATTTT.

This clonotype was observed at least ten times. The chain has TRBV7-2 and TRBJ2-1, with 10 positions matching TRBD2. V dropped 5 bases and J dropped 7; count of bases not matched to a gene: 5. From germline, CDR1 is SGHTA and CDR2 FQGNSA. The CDR3 is 14 residues long. The CDR3 DNA reads as TGTGCCAGCAGCAGGGGGACTAGCGTGAATGAGCAGTTCTTC. Its translation: CASSRGTSVNEQFF.

This clonotype was counted ten times or more. The chain carries TRBV28 and TRBJ2-1; TRBD2 matches at 8 bases. Germline lookup yields CDR1 MDHEN and CDR2 SYDVKM. With 2 bases clipped from V and 3 bases from J, the junction kept 3 bases outside the gene matches. The CDR3 sequence is 15 residues long. CDR3 DNA: TGTGCCAGCAGTTTAGCGGGGGGATTCTACAATGAGCAGTTCTTC. Amino acid sequence: CASSLAGGFYNEQFF.

This chain joins TRBV24-1 and TRBJ2-1; D is unresolved. The V end lost 5 bases, the J end lost 8 bases, and 18 bases lay between the germline ends. CDR1 is KGHDR and CDR2 is SFDVKD in the germline V gene. The CDR3 length is 15 residues. Written as DNA, the CDR3 is TGTGCCACCAGTGTATCAAGCGAGATAAGTCATGAGCAGTTCTTC. It translates to CATSVSSEISHEQFF.

This clonotype was counted ten times or more. The rearrangement links TRBV4-2 to TRBJ2-2, with 9 positions matching TRBD2. The trim removed 1 base at V and 5 bases at J, leaving 2 bases unmatched. The CDR3 is 15 residues long. CDR1 and CDR2 from the germline V gene are LGHNA and YNFKEQ. The CDR3 DNA is TGTGCCAGCAGCCAAGGGAGCGGGGGGACCGGGGAGCTGTTTTTT. Translation: CASSQGSGGTGELFF.

A few counts support this clonotype. The chain links TRBV6-1 to TRBJ2-4; D is undetermined. Deletions cut 3 bases from V and 9 bases from J, with 9 bases between. The germline V gene has CDR1 MNHNS and CDR2 SASEGT. CDR3 length: 12 residues. This CDR3 is CASSDSGIIQYF. The CDR3 DNA is TGTGCCAGCAGTGACTCGGGTATCATTCAGTACTTC.

This chain uses TRBV18 with TRBJ1-1; D is uncertain. Germline V gives CDR1 KGHSH, CDR2 LQKENI. The CDR3 has 14 amino acids. Trimming left V 2 bases short and J 0 bases short, with 7 bases between. DNA for the CDR3: TGTGCCAGCTCACCAGGGTACATGAACACTGAAGCTTTCTTT. Translation gives CASSPGYMNTEAFF.

This clonotype turned up a few times. The rearrangement uses TRBV7-9 and TRBJ2-7, with D hard to call. Looked up from germline, CDR1 is SEHNR and CDR2 is FQNEAQ (reference sequence). The CDR3 sequence is 11 residues long. With 2 bases removed from V and 12 bases from J, the gap between germline ends came to 11 bases. For the CDR3, the DNA is TGTGCCAGCAGCTTATCTCTCGAGACGTACTTC. Encoded protein: CASSLSLETYF. Together with reference TRBV7-9 and TRBJ2-7, the CDR3 gives the full variable domain: DTGVSQNPRHKITKRGQNVTFRCDPISEHNRLYWYRQTLGQGPEFLTYFQNEAQLEKSRLLSDRFSAERPKGSFSTLEIQRTEQGDSAMYLCASSLSLETYFGPGTRLTVT.

This clonotype appeared many times. This sequence joins TRBV18 and TRBJ2-4, with 10 positions matching TRBD2. CDR1 and CDR2 from the germline V gene are KGHSH and LQKENI. The CDR3 covers 16 residues. V lost 6 bases to trimming and J lost 0 bases; unmatched junction nucleotides: 5. The CDR3 coding sequence is TGTGCCAGCTCGAGGACTAGCGGCCTAGCCAAAAACATTCAGTACTTC. This encodes CASSRTSGLAKNIQYF.

This clonotype has at least ten counts. The chain carries TRBV6-1 and TRBJ1-2, with TRBD1 as a possible D gene (5 bases). The germline V and J ends were trimmed by 2 bases and 7 bases, with 11 bases remaining between them. The CDR3 spans 13 residues. Per the germline V gene, CDR1 is MNHNS and CDR2 is SASEGT. The CDR3 is CASSETGYGGYTF. CDR3 DNA: TGTGCCAGCAGTGAAACAGGTTACGGTGGCTACACCTTC.

This clonotype was detected ten times or more. This chain joins TRBV20-1 and TRBJ2-5; D may match TRBD1 or TRBD2 (5 bases each). This CDR3 has 13 residues. The V and J ends lost 4 bases and 0 bases respectively, with 9 bases between them. Germline V gene lookup returns CDR1 DFQATT and CDR2 SNEGSKA (reference sequence). The CDR3 DNA sequence: TGCAGTGCTACCGGGACGTACCAAGAGACCCAGTACTTC. Amino acid sequence: CSATGTYQETQYF.

There are a few counts of this clonotype. The V and J genes are TRBV4-1 and TRBJ2-7, with D perhaps given as TRBD1 or TRBD2 (6 bases each). This CDR3 region has 17 residues. The germline V gene encodes CDR1 MGHRA and CDR2 YSYEKL. The V end lost 3 bases, the J end lost 4 bases, and 22 bases lay between the germline ends. The CDR3 DNA reads TGCGCCAGCAGCCAGGATATCCAAGGGGGGAGAATATACGAGCAGTACTTC. Encoded protein: CASSQDIQGGRIYEQYF.

The chain has TRBV29-1 and TRBJ2-3, with D unclear. V lost 4 bases, J lost 0 bases, and 20 bases lay in between. The CDR3 sequence is 17 residues long. CDR1 is SQVTM and CDR2 is ANQGSEA in the germline V gene. CDR3 in amino acids: CSVGPVNGGPSTDTQYF. The CDR3 DNA follows: TGCAGCGTTGGGCCCGTAAATGGCGGCCCCAGCACAGATACGCAGTATTTT.

This chain joins TRBV7-3 and TRBJ1-5; D is possibly TRBD1 (5 bases). Germline V CDR1 and CDR2: SGHTA, FQGTGA. V lost 7 bases, J lost 0 bases, and 16 bases lay in between. CDR3 length equals 16 residues. CDR3 sequence: CASTTQAGNSNQPQHF. CDR3 sequence (DNA): TGTGCCAGCACCACACAGGCAGGTAATAGCAATCAGCCCCAGCATTTT. Supplemented by reference TRBV7-3 and TRBJ1-5, the full variable domain reads GAGVSQTPSNKVTEKGKYVELRCDPISGHTALYWYRQSLGQGPEFLIYFQGTGAADDSGLPNDRFFAVRPEGSVSTLKIQRTERGDSAVYLCASTTQAGNSNQPQHFGDGTRLSIL.

This chain connects TRBV5-1 to TRBJ2-1, with TRBD1 as a possible D gene (6 bases). The germline V and J ends were trimmed by 4 bases and 0 bases, with 11 bases remaining between them. Germline values: CDR1 SGHRS, CDR2 YFSETQ. This CDR3 is built from 15 residues. The CDR3: CASSPGANSYNEQFF. Here the CDR3 DNA reads TGCGCCAGCAGCCCAGGGGCCAACTCCTACAATGAGCAGTTCTTC.

This clonotype was picked up many times. The rearrangement joins TRBV19 to TRBJ1-1, with 7 nucleotides matching TRBD1. This CDR3 has 16 residues. The trim removed 5 bases at V and 3 bases at J, leaving 12 bases unmatched. CDR1 is LNHDA and CDR2 is SQIVND in the germline V gene (reference sequence). This chain's CDR3 is CASSGWTGGVYTEAFF. Here the CDR3 DNA reads TGTGCCAGTAGTGGGTGGACAGGAGGAGTGTACACTGAAGCTTTCTTT.

The V and J genes are TRBV12-3 or TRBV12-4 and TRBJ2-3, with D possibly matching TRBD2 (6 bases). This CDR3 comprises 15 residues. The ends were cut back, 6 bases at V and 2 bases at J, with 15 bases in the middle. The CDR3 here is CASSLGGFVTDTQYF. CDR3 bases: TGTGCCAGCAGCCTCGGGGGATTCGTCACAGATACGCAGTATTTT.

This clonotype turned up a few times. This chain connects TRBV4-2 to TRBJ2-1, with 12 nucleotides matching TRBD2. The CDR3 spans 16 residues. The trim removed 0 bases at V and 8 bases at J, leaving 5 bases unmatched. Germline V CDR1 and CDR2: LGHNA, YNFKEQ. The CDR3 reads CASSQETTSGSYEQFF. The CDR3 coding sequence is TGTGCCAGCAGCCAAGAGACGACTAGCGGGAGCTATGAGCAGTTCTTC.

This clonotype showed up many times. The V call is TRBV27, the J call TRBJ2-7, with 7 bases that match TRBD2. Germline V gene sequence: CDR1 MNHEY, CDR2 SMNVEV (reference sequence). This CDR3 has 15 residues. V shed 3 bases and J 3 bases; nucleotides not matched to a gene: 8. CDR3 nucleotides: TGTGCCAGCAGTTTCGTCAGGGAGGGCCTCTACGAGCAGTACTTC. Translating it yields CASSFVREGLYEQYF.

The J gene is TRBJ1-4, the V gene TRBV14; D is possibly TRBD1 (5 bases). Germline loops: CDR1 SGHDN, CDR2 FVKESK. CDR3 length: 17 amino acids. The V end was cut by 4 bases, the J end by 0 bases, with 15 bases between. The CDR3 is CASSRGPLEATNEKLFF. The CDR3, as DNA: TGTGCCAGCAGCCGGGGACCGCTCGAGGCAACTAATGAAAAACTGTTTTTT.

This clonotype came up a few times. The gene calls are TRBV10-3 and TRBJ2-1; tentative D call: TRBD1 (6 bases). The CDR3 has 17 amino acids. Germline V gene lookup returns CDR1 ENHRY and CDR2 SYGVKD. The germline V and J ends were trimmed by 4 bases and 0 bases, with 16 bases remaining between them. The CDR3 nucleotides read TGTGCCATCAGTGTAAAGGGACAATTGAGCTCCTACAATGAGCAGTTCTTC. Encoded protein: CAISVKGQLSSYNEQFF.

This clonotype was recorded at least ten times. The chain has TRBV5-1 and TRBJ2-3; tentative D call: TRBD1 (5 bases). Per germline, CDR1 SGHRS and CDR2 YFSETQ. The V end lost 4 bases, the J end lost 5 bases, and 20 bases lay between the germline ends. CDR3 size: 16 residues. The CDR3 protein is CASSPGPSGLGDTQYF. DNA of the CDR3: TGCGCCAGCAGCCCCGGACCTTCAGGGCTAGGAGATACGCAGTATTTT.

Many counts were recorded for this clonotype. V gene TRBV20-1 combines with J gene TRBJ2-5, with 7 bases that match TRBD1. The ends lost 5 bases at V and 2 bases at J; junction bases unmatched: 8. Per germline, CDR1 DFQATT and CDR2 SNEGSKA (reference sequence). The CDR3 has 14 amino acids. In nucleotides, the CDR3 is TGCAGTGCTGGGGTAACGGGACAGCAAGAGACCCAGTACTTC. This translates into CSAGVTGQQETQYF.

The CDR3 bases are TGCAGCGTTGGCGGGGGTGGTGAAAAACTGTTTTTT. Protein product: CSVGGGGEKLFF. This chain joins TRBV29-1 and TRBJ1-4; perhaps TRBD1 as D (5 bases). Germline V CDR1 and CDR2: SQVTM, ANQGSEA. Trimming left V 4 bases short and J 7 bases short, with 10 bases between. The CDR3 totals 12 residues.

This clonotype was seen many times. In DNA form, the CDR3 reads TGCAGCGTTGAAGAGGGTTTTGGCGAGCAGTACTTC. It encodes CSVEEGFGEQYF. V is TRBV29-1 and J is TRBJ2-7; D not resolved. From germline, CDR1 is SQVTM and CDR2 ANQGSEA. The CDR3 is made up of 12 amino acids. The V end was cut by 0 bases, the J end by 6 bases, with 9 bases between.

Details on this clonotype: One end of the junction does not line up with germline, which may come from a read error. The rearrangement uses TRBV12-3 or TRBV12-4 and TRBJ2-2; possibly TRBD2 for D (6 bases). The CDR3 contains 14 residues. This chain's CDR3 is CASSWTGGTRELVF. In DNA form, the CDR3 reads TGTGCCAGCAGTTGGACCGGCGGGACCCGGGAGCTGGTTTTT.